This T cell receptor (beta chain) was documented in a study of long-term antiretroviral therapy in people with HIV. Survey level was the resolution at which the v3.0 immunoSEQ assay ran. Profiled with immunoSEQ multiplex PCR; TCRdb holds only in-frame clones, not every one. The sample lists some 25,000 clones; over 70% were seen once. CDR3 size: 15 residues. V dropped 4 bases and J dropped 5; count of bases not matched to a gene: 7. Germline CDR1 is MNHEY and CDR2 is SMNVEV (reference sequence). This receptor was taken from a man aged 25-45 years with HIV. The V call is TRBV27, the J call TRBJ2-7, with TRBD2 matching 11 bases. This sample comprised unsorted PBMCs, obtained around 4.5 years after starting antiretroviral therapy. Here the CDR3 DNA reads TGTGCCAGCAGTTATACTACTAGCGGGAGCCACGAGCAGTACTTC. Encoded protein: CASSYTTSGSHEQYF.